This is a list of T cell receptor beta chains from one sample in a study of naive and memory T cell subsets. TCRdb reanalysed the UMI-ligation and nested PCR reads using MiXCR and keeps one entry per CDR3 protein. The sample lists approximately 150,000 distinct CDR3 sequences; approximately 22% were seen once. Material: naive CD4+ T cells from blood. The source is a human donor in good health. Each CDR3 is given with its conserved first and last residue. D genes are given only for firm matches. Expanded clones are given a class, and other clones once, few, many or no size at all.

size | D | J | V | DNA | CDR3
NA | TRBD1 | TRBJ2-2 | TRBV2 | TGTGCCAGCAGTGGCGCCCGGACAGGTTATGTCGGGGAGCTGTTTTTT | CASSGARTGYVGELFF
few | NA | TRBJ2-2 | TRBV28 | TGTGCCAGCAGTTCCAACAGGGTCGGCGGGGAGCTGTTTTTT | CASSSNRVGGELFF
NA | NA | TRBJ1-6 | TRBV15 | TGTGCCACCAGCAGAGACATGCCCTTAAATTCACCCCTCCACTTT | CATSRDMPLNSPLHF
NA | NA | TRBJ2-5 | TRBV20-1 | TGCAGTGCTAGCTCTAGATACCGAGAGACCCAGTACTTC | CSASSRYRETQYF
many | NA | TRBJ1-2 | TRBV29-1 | TGCAGCGTTGGAGACTACACCTTC | CSVGDYTF
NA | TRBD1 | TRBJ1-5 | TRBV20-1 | TGCAGTGCTAGAGATTGGTTGGGGGACAGGGTAAGGGGAGGCAATCAGCCCCAGCATTTT | CSARDWLGDRVRGGNQPQHF
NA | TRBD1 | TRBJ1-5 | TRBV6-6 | TGTGCCAGCACCCTCGGACAGGGGTGGAATCAGCCCCAGCATTTT | CASTLGQGWNQPQHF
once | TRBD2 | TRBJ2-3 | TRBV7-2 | TGTGCCAGCAGCTTGAGCCTCGGCGGACTAGCGGGAGCTGGAGATACGCAGTATTTT | CASSLSLGGLAGAGDTQYF
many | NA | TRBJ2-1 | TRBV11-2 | TGTGCCAGCAGCTTAGGTGGGAGGCGCTCCTACAATGAGCAGTTCTTC | CASSLGGRRSYNEQFF
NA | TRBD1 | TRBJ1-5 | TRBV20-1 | TGCAGTGCTTCACGGACAGGACCTAATCAGCCCCAGCATTTT | CSASRTGPNQPQHF
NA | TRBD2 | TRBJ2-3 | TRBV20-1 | TGCAGTGCCCCCCCCGCGGGAGTCGCAGATACGCAGTATTTT | CSAPPAGVADTQYF
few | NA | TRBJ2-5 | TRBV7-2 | TGTGCCAGCAGCTTAAGAGGAATACGGAGAGAGACCCAGTACTTC | CASSLRGIRRETQYF
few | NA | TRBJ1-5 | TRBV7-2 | TGTGCCAGCAGCTTCTTAGGGGGGGCGCACGGCAATCAGCCCCAGCATTTT | CASSFLGGAHGNQPQHF
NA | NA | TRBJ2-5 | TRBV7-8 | TGTGCCAGCAGCATAAGGGGGACATCCATACAAGAGACCCAGTACTTC | CASSIRGTSIQETQYF
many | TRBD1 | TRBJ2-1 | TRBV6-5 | TGTGCCAGCAGTCCGGGACAGGGGGCGAGGGAGCAGTTCTTC | CASSPGQGAREQFF
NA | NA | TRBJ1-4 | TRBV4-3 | TGCGCCAGCAGCCAAGAGGCCACAGCTAATGAAAAACTGTTTTTT | CASSQEATANEKLFF
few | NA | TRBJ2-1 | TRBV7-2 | TGTGCCAGCAGCTTAGTGGTCCGTCCGGGAGTGACCTACAATGAGCAGTTCTTC | CASSLVVRPGVTYNEQFF
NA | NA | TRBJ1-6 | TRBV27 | TGTGCCAGCAGTTTCGGATCAACAGGGACACAGAATTCACCCCTCCACTTT | CASSFGSTGTQNSPLHF
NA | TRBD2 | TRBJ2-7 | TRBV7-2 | TGTGCCAGCAGCTCCCCCGGAGGACTAGCGGGAGTTAAACCTGGGGAGCAGTACTTC | CASSSPGGLAGVKPGEQYF
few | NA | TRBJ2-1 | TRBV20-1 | TGCAGTGCTCGCGCGCTTCAAACATACAATGAGCAGTTCTTC | CSARALQTYNEQFF
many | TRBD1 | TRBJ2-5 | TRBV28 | TGTGCCAGCAGTTGGGGACAGGGGCAAGAGACCCAGTACTTC | CASSWGQGQETQYF
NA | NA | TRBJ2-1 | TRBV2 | TGTGCCAGCAGTCCCAAAAGTTCCCCCTACAATGAGCAGTTCTTC | CASSPKSSPYNEQFF